What follows describes a single T cell receptor beta chain. The antigen is unknown. The data were obtained in a study of Ad26.COV2.S vaccination and SARS-CoV-2 variants. The overall study: The trial was COV1001 and the donor's arm was Ad26.COV2.S. Each vaccinee took Ad26.COV2.S intramuscularly, once or twice 56 days apart.

V lost 2 bases and J lost 2; bases outside the gene matches: 5. The CDR3 is 15 amino acids. Germline lookup yields CDR1 MNHNS and CDR2 SASEGT. Profiling relied on immunoSEQ multiplex PCR, and the TCRdb table lists in-frame clones only, not all of them. The sample gives about 480,000 clones, 87% of which show up once; 9.5% to 15% is in the top ten. Findings and caveats of the study: Spike-specific responses of CD8+ and CD4+ T cells were reported to display substantial breadth after vaccination.

Treatment of the sample: roughly 19 received Ad26.COV2.S at low or high dose, single or two shots; 5 received placebo; per-sample allocation not given. Sampling was done on day 63 after the first vaccine or placebo injection. An Ad26 vector expressing Wuhan-strain SARS-CoV-2 spike constituted the vaccine. The chain uses TRBV6-1 and TRBJ2-5, with TRBD2 identical over 7 bases. The sequencing used peripheral blood, collected in a trial of Ad26.COV2.S vaccine versus placebo. This receptor was identified in a person aged 18 to 65 who received the Ad26.COV2.S COVID-19 vaccine or a placebo. CDR3 region: CASSEWGLLQETQYF. As DNA, the CDR3 is TGTGCCAGCAGTGAATGGGGACTATTGCAAGAGACCCAGTACTTC.